This T cell receptor beta chain was profiled in a study of STAT5B mutations in CD4+ large granular lymphocyte leukemia. General study results and limits: 8/27 top patient clones versus 2/35 control clones were TRBV06-family.

Measured with immunoSEQ multiplex PCR; TCRdb has only the in-frame clones, and not every one. Here the sample spans approximately 32,000 clones, around 67% being singletons. There are 15 residues in the CDR3. CDR1 is SEHNR and CDR2 is FQNEAQ in the germline V gene (reference sequence). V was trimmed by 5 bases and J by 5 bases, leaving 18 bases between them. As for this clone: Antigen: not known.

This TCR was sampled from a human donor in good health. The chain has TRBV7-9 and TRBJ2-5, with D possibly being TRBD2 (7 bases). Sequenced: CD4+ T cells from blood buffy coats. CDR3 sequence (DNA): TGTGCCAGCAGCCCCGTACGGGGGGCTTTTGAGACCCAGTACTTC. The encoded protein is CASSPVRGAFETQYF.